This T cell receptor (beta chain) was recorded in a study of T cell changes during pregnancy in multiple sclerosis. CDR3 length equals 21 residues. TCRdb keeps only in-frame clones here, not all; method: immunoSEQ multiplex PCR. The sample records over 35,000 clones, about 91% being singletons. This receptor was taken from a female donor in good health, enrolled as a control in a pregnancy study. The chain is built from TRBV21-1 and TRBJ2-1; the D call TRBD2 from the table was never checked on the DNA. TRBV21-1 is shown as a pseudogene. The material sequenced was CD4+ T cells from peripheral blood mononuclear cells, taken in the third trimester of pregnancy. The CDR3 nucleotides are TGTGCCAGCAGCAAAACCGAAAGGACTAGCGGGAGGTACCTCCACTACAATGAGCAGTTCTTC. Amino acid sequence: CASSKTERTSGRYLHYNEQFF.